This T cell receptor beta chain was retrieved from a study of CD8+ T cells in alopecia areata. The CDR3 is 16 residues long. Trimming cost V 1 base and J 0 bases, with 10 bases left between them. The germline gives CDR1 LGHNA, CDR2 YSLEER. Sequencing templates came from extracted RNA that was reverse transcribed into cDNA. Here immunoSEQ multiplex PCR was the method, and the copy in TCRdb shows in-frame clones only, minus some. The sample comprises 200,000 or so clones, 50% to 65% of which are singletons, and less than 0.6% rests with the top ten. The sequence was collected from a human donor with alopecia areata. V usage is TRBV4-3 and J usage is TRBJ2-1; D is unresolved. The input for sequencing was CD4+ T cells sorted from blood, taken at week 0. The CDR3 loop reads CASSQVNLVSYNEQFF. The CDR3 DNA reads TGCGCCAGCAGCCAAGTAAATTTGGTCTCCTACAATGAGCAGTTCTTC.